Shown below are 19 T cell receptor beta chains from a single sample sequenced in a study of cytomegalovirus exposure and HLA in healthy donors. The PCR used 60 Vbeta and 13 Jbeta primers. TCRdb keeps only in-frame clones here, not all; method: immunoSEQ multiplex PCR. The sample includes roughly 190,000 clones, around a tenth of them seen just once. The specimen sequenced was PBMCs. The receptors come from a woman aged 25 to 39 in good health and CMV-seropositive.

This clone showed up just a few times. The chain links TRBV2 to TRBJ2-5; 15 bases are shared with TRBD2. V shed 6 bases and J 7 bases; nucleotides not matched to a gene: 0. The CDR3 has 13 residues. CDR1 and CDR2 from the germline V gene are SNHLY and FYNNEI. DNA for the CDR3: TGTGCCAGCAGGGGACTAGCGGGAGGGACCCAGTACTTC. The encoded protein is CASRGLAGGTQYF.

V and J are TRBV12-5 and TRBJ2-3; TRBD2 agrees at 10 bases. Germline assignment: CDR1 LGHNT and CDR2 FRNRAP. The CDR3 contains 16 residues. After removal of 0 bases from V and 9 bases from J, the junction contained 9 bases not matched to a gene. The CDR3 loop is CASGLVWGTSVETQYF. The CDR3 region has the DNA TGTGCTAGTGGTTTGGTATGGGGGACTAGCGTTGAGACGCAGTATTTT.

The rearrangement links TRBV19 to TRBJ2-1; D not resolved. Trimming stripped 2 bases from V and 3 bases from J, with 5 bases between. The germline V gene encodes CDR1 LNHDA and CDR2 SQIVND (reference sequence). The length of the CDR3 is 13 residues. The CDR3 loop reads CASSINSYNEQFF. The CDR3 coding sequence is TGTGCCAGTAGTATAAACAGCTACAATGAGCAGTTCTTC.

This clone was seen only a few times. The chain employs TRBV10-3 and TRBJ1-5, with a weak D call TRBD1 (5 bases). The CDR3 spans 14 residues. Trimming pared 6 bases from V and 2 bases from J, leaving 11 bases between. CDR1 and CDR2 (germline): ENHRY, SYGVKD. The CDR3 DNA follows: TGTGCCATCAGAGAGAGGGGCGGCAATCAGCCCCAGCATTTT. This sequence encodes CAIRERGGNQPQHF.

This clone was detected only a few times. The V and J genes are TRBV5-1 and TRBJ2-7; 8 bases match TRBD2. The CDR3 is 15 residues long. With 4 bases clipped from V and 0 bases from J, the junction kept 6 bases outside the gene matches. Germline V gives CDR1 SGHRS, CDR2 YFSETQ. CDR3 amino acids: CASSVSGISSYEQYF. CDR3 coding DNA: TGCGCCAGCAGCGTTAGCGGGATTAGCTCCTACGAGCAGTACTTC.

The rearrangement uses TRBV6-5 and TRBJ2-5; 7 nucleotides align to TRBD1. The CDR3 has 14 amino acids. Trimming took 2 bases from V and 2 from J; bases not matched to a gene: 2. The V gene's germline CDR1 is MNHEY and CDR2 SVGAGI. The CDR3 is CASSYRGPQETQYF. CDR3 coding DNA: TGTGCCAGCAGTTACAGGGGGCCACAAGAGACCCAGTACTTC.

This clone showed up just a few times. The CDR3, as DNA: TGCAGCGTTCCCCCTAGCGGGAGCGAAGAGACCCAGTACTTC. Translating it yields CSVPPSGSEETQYF. The chain has TRBV29-1 and TRBJ2-5; 10 positions agree with TRBD2. CDR3 size: 14 residues. Germline trimming cut 5 bases from V and 3 bases from J; bases unmatched to any gene: 6. Germline V gene data show CDR1 as SQVTM and CDR2 as ANQGSEA.

The V gene is TRBV5-4, the J gene TRBJ1-2; D perhaps matches TRBD1 (5 bases). CDR1 is SGHNT, CDR2 YYREEE, per germline (reference sequence). The ends were cut back, 6 bases at V and 2 bases at J, with 14 bases in the middle. The CDR3 covers 14 residues. The CDR3 loop reads CASTGGQGNYGYTF. CDR3 bases: TGTGCCAGCACTGGAGGGCAGGGAAACTATGGCTACACCTTC.

The chain couples TRBV6-5 to TRBJ1-5; a possible D gene is TRBD1 (5 bases). Per germline, CDR1 MNHEY and CDR2 SVGAGI. V lost 6 bases to trimming and J lost 7 bases, with 19 bases between them. The CDR3 length is 15 residues. The CDR3 region is CASRPPGGSSQPQHF. CDR3 DNA sequence: TGTGCCAGCAGGCCCCCCGGGGGATCTTCGCAGCCCCAGCATTTT.

The count of this clone is one. An end of the junction differs from the germline gene, which may be a read error. This rearrangement joins TRBV7-9 to TRBJ2-5, with D perhaps TRBD2 (5 bases). The CDR3 has 14 residues. Germline-derived CDR1 and CDR2 are SEHNR and FQNEAQ (reference sequence). CDR3 sequence: CASGLGNGKETQYF. DNA for the CDR3: TGTGCCAGCGGCTTAGGTAACGGGAAGGAGACCCAGTACTTC.

This clone was seen more than once but under ten times. The chain couples TRBV19 to TRBJ2-3; TRBD1 agrees at 10 bases. The ends lost 3 bases at V and 4 bases at J; junction bases unmatched: 4. This CDR3 comprises 15 residues. Germline V gene data show CDR1 as LNHDA and CDR2 as SQIVND (reference sequence). The CDR3 protein is CASSIGDRGADTQYF. The CDR3 DNA reads TGTGCCAGTAGTATTGGGGACAGGGGTGCAGATACGCAGTATTTT.

This clone occurred a few times. The rearrangement joins TRBV13 to TRBJ1-5; possibly TRBD1 for D (5 bases). Trimming stripped 7 bases from V and 7 bases from J, with 14 bases between. The CDR3 has 13 amino acids. Per germline, CDR1 PRHDT and CDR2 FYEKMQ (reference sequence). CDR3 sequence: CASTTGGWQPQHF. The CDR3 DNA is TGTGCCAGCACCACCGGGGGGTGGCAGCCCCAGCATTTT. Looking up the rest from reference TRBV13 and TRBJ1-5 gives the full variable domain: AAGVIQSPRHLIKEKRETATLKCYPIPRHDTVYWYQQGPGQDPQFLISFYEKMQSDKGSIPDRFSAQQFSDYHSELNMSSLELGDSALYFCASTTGGWQPQHFGDGTRLSIL.

This clone was found a few times. The rearrangement links TRBV6-1 to TRBJ2-3; TRBD1 matches 7 bases. This CDR3 comprises 13 residues. With V trimmed by 4 bases and J by 6 bases, 4 bases remained unmatched. Germline CDR1 is MNHNS and CDR2 is SASEGT. CDR3 residues: CASSVTGDDTQYF. The DNA of the CDR3 is TGTGCCAGCAGTGTTACAGGGGACGATACGCAGTATTTT.

This clone was counted between two and nine times. The genes are TRBV29-1 and TRBJ1-1; 7 positions match TRBD1. CDR3 size: 11 residues. Trimming took 4 bases from V and 10 from J; bases not matched to a gene: 6. From germline, CDR1 is SQVTM and CDR2 ANQGSEA. DNA of the CDR3: TGCAGCGTTGTGAGGGGGCTTGTAGCTTTCTTT. Its translation is CSVVRGLVAFF. Full variable domain (remainder filled in from reference TRBV29-1 and TRBJ1-1): SAVISQKPSRDICQRGTSLTIQCQVDSQVTMMFWYRQQPGQSLTLIATANQGSEATYESGFVIDKFPISRPNLTFSTLTVSNMSPEDSSIYLCSVVRGLVAFFGQGTRLTVV.

This clone was observed a handful of times. The chain is built from TRBV9 and TRBJ1-3, with a tentative D call TRBD1 (5 bases). The CDR3 consists of 15 residues. Trimming left V 3 bases short and J 3 bases short, with 13 bases between. The V gene's germline CDR1 is SGDLS and CDR2 YYNGEE. The CDR3 nucleotides are TGTGCCAGCAGCGCCGGGGGGGGGATTGGAAACACCATATATTTT. It specifies CASSAGGGIGNTIYF.

This clone was detected only a few times. This chain uses TRBV5-4 with TRBJ2-6; TRBD2 is a possible D gene (7 bases). Between the trimmed V and J ends, which lost 5 bases and 2 bases, there was a span of 11 bases. The germline V gene encodes CDR1 SGHNT and CDR2 YYREEE (reference sequence). The CDR3 runs to 15 residues. The DNA of the CDR3 is TGTGCCAGCAGAGGAGGGGGGGCTGGGGCCAACGTCCTGACTTTC. It encodes CASRGGGAGANVLTF.

The chain has TRBV30 and TRBJ2-2, with TRBD2 matching 12 bases. Germline V CDR1 and CDR2: GTSNPN, SVGIG (reference sequence). The CDR3 sequence is 17 residues long. The junction had 5 bases not matched to a gene; V was cut back by 1 base and J by 2 bases. CDR3 in amino acids: CAWSGRLAGDNTGELFF. CDR3 nucleotide sequence: TGTGCCTGGAGTGGCCGACTAGCGGGGGATAACACCGGGGAGCTGTTTTTT. Combining the CDR3 with reference TRBV30 and TRBJ2-2 gives the whole variable domain SQTIHQWPATLVQPVGSPLSLECTVEGTSNPNLYWYRQAAGRGLQLLFYSVGIGQISSEVPQNLSASRPQDRQFILSSKKLLLSDSGFYLCAWSGRLAGDNTGELFFGEGSRLTVL.

This clone was seen a handful of times. The gene calls are TRBV25-1 and TRBJ1-3; tentatively, D is TRBD1 (6 bases). The CDR3 extends over 15 amino acids. Germline CDR1 is MGHDK and CDR2 is SYGVNS. V lost 5 bases, J lost 4 bases, and 15 bases lay in between. The CDR3 is CASSFRGIEGNTIYF. In DNA form, the CDR3 reads TGTGCCAGCAGTTTCAGGGGAATTGAGGGAAACACCATATATTTT.

This clone turned up a few times. The CDR3 region is CASSFPGQGNQPQHF. Written as DNA, the CDR3 is TGTGCCAGCAGTTTCCCGGGACAGGGAAATCAGCCCCAGCATTTT. The genes are TRBV6-5 and TRBJ1-5; 9 bases align to TRBD1. Unmatched junction bases numbered 5, after V lost 4 bases and J lost 4 bases. This CDR3 comprises 15 residues. In germline, CDR1 is MNHEY, CDR2 SVGAGI.